This T cell receptor (beta chain) was retrieved from a study of CD8+ T cells in alopecia areata (dated by TCRdb to between 2017 and 2018). About the investigation overall: Treated patients were enrolled in an open-label pilot trial of oral tofacitinib, 5 to 10 mg twice daily, for moderate-to-severe alopecia areata. Patients stayed on tofacitinib for 6 to 18 months and then had 6 months of follow-up off drug so that delayed response and recurrence could be assessed. High-throughput TCRbeta sequencing was used to examine T cell clonal expansion in alopecia areata in both the C3H/HeJ mouse model and human patients. On the human side, TCRbeta sequencing was run on scalp tissue and on sorted CD4+ and CD8+ peripheral blood T cells from healthy controls and from alopecia areata patients with either patchy or totalis/universalis disease. Biopsies were taken from tofacitinib-treated patients at baseline and at 4 and 24 weeks of treatment, and a later scalp biopsy was taken in several of the tofacitinib-treated patients. Scalp clonality was compared among normal scalp (n=4), patchy alopecia areata scalp (n=8), and alopecia totalis/universalis scalp (n=8). RNA came from the PAXgene miRNA kit for fixed scalp, the miRNeasy kit for PBMCs, and the RNeasy kit for mouse skin. TCRbeta CDR3 regions were amplified by immunoSEQ multiplex PCR with 35 Vbeta forward and 13 Jbeta reverse primers.

The protocol used for the library was the immunoSEQ multiplex PCR assay. For TCR sequencing, RNA was extracted from every sample and reverse transcribed into cDNA to serve as template. SuperScript III was used for first-strand cDNA synthesis, primed with a 2:1 mix of oligo-dT and random hexamers. Amplification bias was assessed with a synthetic immune receptor repertoire, and residual bias was removed computationally. The study's own analysis went as follows. Raw reads were preprocessed to remove errors, and CDR3 was defined by IMGT conventions from the conserved cysteine to phenylalanine. Clonality was computed as 1 minus the Shannon entropy, with the entropy normalized by log2 of the number of productive unique TCRs. Whether scalp clones were CD4 or CD8 was inferred by matching scalp TCRbeta sequences against CD4 and CD8 repertoires sorted from blood. Here the immuneACCESS table is served through TCRdb, limited to in-frame sequences with V and J called. Missing clones are a known gap in these copies; in checked studies unresolved V genes cover under half, and the rest lacks a known reason. V and J calls and clone size come straight from that table; D and trimming were deduced from the DNA. A total of some 150,000 clones appear in this sample, roughly three fifths of them only once. Of the sample, 5% to 7.5% is held by the ten largest clones.

In the case of this clone: Its antigen is unknown. No base quality information exists; no much larger clone differs at one position.

The study at large found these results: Compared with normal scalp, lesional scalp had higher clonality and more expanded CD8+ clones, particularly in alopecia totalis/universalis, a pattern that suggests antigenic drive. Scalp TCR repertoire analysis is complicated because resident alphabeta T cells in normal human skin are also sequenced, whereas mouse skin is dominated by gammadelta T cells. TCR sequences shared between patients were less clear than in mice, possibly partly because of HLA diversity in the patient population.

What this sample's time point label stands for: baseline before oral tofacitinib. Lesional scalp punch biopsies and peripheral blood were obtained from alopecia areata patients. After PBMCs were isolated by density centrifugation and stained for CD3, CD4 and CD8, a FACSAria was used to sort CD4+ and CD8+ T cells. The clonotype was recovered from a human donor with alopecia areata. The sample in question was CD4+ T cells sorted from blood, obtained at week 0.

The CDR3 amino acid sequence is: CASSLTSGGPRTGIQYF. The DNA sequence follows: TGCGCCAGCAGCTTGACTAGCGGGGGGCCTAGGACGGGCATTCAGTACTTC. The rearranged chain carries TRBV5-1 and TRBJ2-4, and TRBD2 matches 12 of the central bases. V loses 1 base at its end and J loses 9 bases; junction bases beyond the gene matches: 11. The cysteine opens and the phenylalanine closes a CDR3 of 17 amino acids. Here the CDR3 DNA is all that survives: 51 bases in frame from base 1. In the germline V gene, CDR1 corresponds to SGHRS and CDR2 to YFSETQ.